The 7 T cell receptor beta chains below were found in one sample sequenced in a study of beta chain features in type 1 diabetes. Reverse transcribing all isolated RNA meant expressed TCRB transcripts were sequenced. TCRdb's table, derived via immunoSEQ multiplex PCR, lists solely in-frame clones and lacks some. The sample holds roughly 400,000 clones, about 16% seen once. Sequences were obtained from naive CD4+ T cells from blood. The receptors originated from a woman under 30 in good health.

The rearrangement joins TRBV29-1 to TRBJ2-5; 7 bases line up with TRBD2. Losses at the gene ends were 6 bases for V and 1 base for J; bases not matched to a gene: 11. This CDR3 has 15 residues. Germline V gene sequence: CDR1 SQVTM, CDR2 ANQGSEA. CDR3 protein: CSVTGDYLIQETQYF. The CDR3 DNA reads TGCAGCGTGACTGGGGACTACCTTATCCAAGAGACCCAGTACTTC.

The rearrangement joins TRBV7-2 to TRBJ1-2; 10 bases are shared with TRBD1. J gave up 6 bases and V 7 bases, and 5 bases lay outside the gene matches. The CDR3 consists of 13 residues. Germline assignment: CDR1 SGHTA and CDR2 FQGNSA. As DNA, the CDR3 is TGTGCCAGCACCCGGGACAGGGGTGATGGCTACACCTTC. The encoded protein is CASTRDRGDGYTF.

The CDR3 DNA reads as TGCGCCAGCAGCCAGACAGCCTCTGGGGCCAACGTCCTGACTTTC. Translated: CASSQTASGANVLTF. This chain joins TRBV5-1 and TRBJ2-6, with D possibly TRBD1 on 5 matching bases. The V and J ends lost 4 bases and 0 bases respectively, with 8 bases between them. Germline V gene data show CDR1 as SGHRS and CDR2 as YFSETQ. The CDR3 length is 15 residues.

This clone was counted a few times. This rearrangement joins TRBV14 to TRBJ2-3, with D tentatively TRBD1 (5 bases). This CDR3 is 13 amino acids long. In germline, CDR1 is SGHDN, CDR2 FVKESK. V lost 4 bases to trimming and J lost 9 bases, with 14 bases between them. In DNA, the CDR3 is TGTGCCAGCAGCCTTATCCAGGGTGGGACGCAGTATTTT. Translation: CASSLIQGGTQYF.

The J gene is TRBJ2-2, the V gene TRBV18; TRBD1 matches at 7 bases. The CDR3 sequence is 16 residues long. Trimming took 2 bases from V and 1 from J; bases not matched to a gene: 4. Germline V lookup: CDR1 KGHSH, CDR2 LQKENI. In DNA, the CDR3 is TGTGCCAGCTCACCAAAGGGACAGAGGAACACCGGGGAGCTGTTTTTT. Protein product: CASSPKGQRNTGELFF.

CDR3 bases: TGTGCCAGCAGCTCCTACAGGGTCTTCGACACTGAAGCTTTCTTT. Translated, it gives CASSSYRVFDTEAFF. This rearrangement joins TRBV7-2 to TRBJ1-1; a possible D gene is TRBD1 (6 bases). The V gene's germline CDR1 is SGHTA and CDR2 FQGNSA. CDR3 length equals 15 residues. V was shortened by 4 bases and J by 3 bases, with 15 bases between the two germline ends.

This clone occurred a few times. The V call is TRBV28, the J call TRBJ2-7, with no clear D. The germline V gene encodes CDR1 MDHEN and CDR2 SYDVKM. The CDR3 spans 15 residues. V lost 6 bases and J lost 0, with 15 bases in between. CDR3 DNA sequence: TGTGCCAGCAGCACGGCGGCGCAAAGCTCCTACGAGCAGTACTTC. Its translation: CASSTAAQSSYEQYF.